This T cell receptor beta chain comes out of a study of T-cell reconstitution after alpha-beta-depleted transplantation in children. This clonotype was seen more than once but under ten times. Its specificity is unknown. V gave up 3 bases and J gave up 9 bases, with 12 bases separating them. The CDR3 covers 13 residues. CDR1 is LNHDA, CDR2 SQIVND, per germline (reference sequence). The authors prepared the TCRbeta library with unique molecular identifiers. TCRdb itself ran the PCR reads through MiXCR, one entry per CDR3 protein. This repertoire shows 440,000 or so distinct CDR3 sequences, around 46% found once; its top ten account for 27%. Findings and limits, study-wide: Newly generated T cells supplied most T-cell counts and diversity one year post-transplant.

This specimen was PBMCs, taken before TCRalphabeta/CD19-depleted stem cell transplant. The sequence was collected from a girl aged 2 to 9 with aplastic anemia, due to receive a stem cell transplant. This chain connects TRBV19 to TRBJ2-1, with D perhaps given as TRBD1 or TRBD2 (5 bases each). For the CDR3, the DNA is TGTGCCAGTAGTATCGGGGCATACGGTGAGCAGTTCTTC. This translates into CASSIGAYGEQFF.